This T cell receptor (beta chain) was profiled in a study of blood T cell repertoires in COVID-19 (dated by TCRdb to 2018 to 2021). Study-level background: Samples covering the acute and convalescent phases of COVID-19 were provided by collaborators in the United States, Italy and Spain. Samples came from the ongoing ImmuneRACE study (first 160 participants) plus 1,254 subjects from 6 global collaborators. Where available, HLA class I and class II types were taken from metadata supplied by the sample provider and were not determined by assay-based typing. Subjects who had been exposed to COVID-19, were actively infected with it, or had recovered from it provided the deeply sampled blood TCRbeta repertoires that made up the dataset. A freely available public database, intended as a resource for researchers studying the immune response to SARS-CoV-2, is where the repertoires were released. A de-identified subject ID, COVID-19 status, age in years and sex were almost always included in the sample metadata. The material from the prospective study consisted of cDNA or gDNA derived from T cells, B-cell-depleted T cells, or PBMCs. The study at large found these results: How much clinical and demographic metadata was included differed by source and by participant, and the metadata was provided uncurated.

Points on this clone: Which antigen it targets is not known. One base away there is no much larger clone; base qualities are not given.

CDR1 and CDR2 were assigned from the germline V gene (reference sequence) as PRHDT and FYEKMQ. The CDR3 measures 16 amino acids from cysteine to phenylalanine. CDR3 DNA is the only sequence kept; it has 48 bases, read in frame from the first base. Compared with germline, V lacks 5 bases and J lacks 4 bases; bases without a gene match: 9. TCRbeta CDR3 regions were amplified from genomic DNA using the immunoSEQ Assay, a bias-controlled multiplex PCR. On the study's bioinformatics: Within the assay, amplification of reference gene primers was used to estimate how many nucleated cells each sample contained. Sequence reads were collapsed and filtered to measure the absolute abundance of every unique TCRbeta CDR3 rearrangement. For each sample, productive Simpson clonality was calculated as the square root of Simpson's diversity index over productive rearrangements. Here the immuneACCESS table is served through TCRdb, limited to in-frame sequences with V and J called. Missing clones are a known gap in these copies; in checked studies unresolved V genes cover under half, and the rest lacks a known reason. That table furnishes V, J and clone size, whereas the DNA furnished D and trimming. The sample yields 300,000 to 450,000 clones; roughly 86% were counted once. The top ten clonotypes cover about 2.3% of the sample.

At one collaborating source in Seattle, patients were enrolled during active infection and were followed longitudinally through the course of disease. Each collaborating institution followed its own protocols to collect whole blood in K2EDTA tubes. For TCRbeta analysis, collaborators shipped samples as frozen whole blood, isolated PBMCs, or DNA extracted from either of those sample types. This TCR came from a woman aged 55-70 years with COVID-19, enrolled during active disease. The receptor chain draws on TRBV13 and TRBJ2-1, and 9 junctional nucleotides match TRBD2. Material: peripheral blood. The DNA is TGTGCCAGCAGCCCATCGAGCGGGGGGACTTACAATGAGCAGTTCTTC. Its protein product is CASSPSSGGTYNEQFF. Supplemented by the reference TRBV13 and TRBJ2-1 proteins around the CDR3, the complete variable domain is AAGVIQSPRHLIKEKRETATLKCYPIPRHDTVYWYQQGPGQDPQFLISFYEKMQSDKGSIPDRFSAQQFSDYHSELNMSSLELGDSALYFCASSPSSGGTYNEQFFGPGTRLTVL.